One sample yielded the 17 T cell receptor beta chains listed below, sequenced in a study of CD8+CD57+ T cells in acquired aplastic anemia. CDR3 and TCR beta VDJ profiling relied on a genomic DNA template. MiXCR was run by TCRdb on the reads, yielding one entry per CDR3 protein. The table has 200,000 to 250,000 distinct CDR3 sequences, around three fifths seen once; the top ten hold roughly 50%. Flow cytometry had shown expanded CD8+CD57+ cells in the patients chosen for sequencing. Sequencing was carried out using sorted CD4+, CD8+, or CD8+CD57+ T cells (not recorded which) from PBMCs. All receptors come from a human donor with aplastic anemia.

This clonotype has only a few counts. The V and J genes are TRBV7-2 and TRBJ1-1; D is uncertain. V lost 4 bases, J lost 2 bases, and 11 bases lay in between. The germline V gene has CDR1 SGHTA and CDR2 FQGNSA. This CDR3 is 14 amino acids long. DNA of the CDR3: TGTGCCAGCAGCTCGTGGGGTGCTAACACTGAAGCTTTCTTT. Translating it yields CASSSWGANTEAFF.

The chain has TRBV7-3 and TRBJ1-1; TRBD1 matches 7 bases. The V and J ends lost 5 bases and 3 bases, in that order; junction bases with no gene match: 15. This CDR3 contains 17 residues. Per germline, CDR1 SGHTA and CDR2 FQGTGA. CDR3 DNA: TGTGCCAGCAGCGCCTACCCCGGGACAGTACCCTACACTGAAGCTTTCTTT. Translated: CASSAYPGTVPYTEAFF.

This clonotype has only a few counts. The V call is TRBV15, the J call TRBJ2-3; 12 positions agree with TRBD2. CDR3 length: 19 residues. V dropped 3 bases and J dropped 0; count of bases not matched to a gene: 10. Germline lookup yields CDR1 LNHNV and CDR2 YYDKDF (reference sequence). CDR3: CATSRADGTSGSSTDTQYF. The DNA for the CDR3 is TGTGCCACCAGCAGGGCCGATGGGACTAGCGGGTCTAGCACAGATACGCAGTATTTT.

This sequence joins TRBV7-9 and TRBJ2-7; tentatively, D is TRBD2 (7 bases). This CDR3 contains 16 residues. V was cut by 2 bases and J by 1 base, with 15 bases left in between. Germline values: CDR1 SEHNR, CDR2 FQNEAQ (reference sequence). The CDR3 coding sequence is TGTGCCAGCAGCTTAATCGGGGGGCCTACATCCTACGAGCAGTACTTC. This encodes CASSLIGGPTSYEQYF. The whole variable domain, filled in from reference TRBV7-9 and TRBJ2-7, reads DTGVSQNPRHKITKRGQNVTFRCDPISEHNRLYWYRQTLGQGPEFLTYFQNEAQLEKSRLLSDRFSAERPKGSFSTLEIQRTEQGDSAMYLCASSLIGGPTSYEQYFGPGTRLTVT.

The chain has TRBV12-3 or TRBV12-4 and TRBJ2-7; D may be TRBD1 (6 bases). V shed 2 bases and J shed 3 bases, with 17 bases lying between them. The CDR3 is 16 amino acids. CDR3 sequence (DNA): TGTGCCAGCAGTTTAAGCTTGGGCAGGGGAAACTACGAGCAGTACTTC. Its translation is CASSLSLGRGNYEQYF.

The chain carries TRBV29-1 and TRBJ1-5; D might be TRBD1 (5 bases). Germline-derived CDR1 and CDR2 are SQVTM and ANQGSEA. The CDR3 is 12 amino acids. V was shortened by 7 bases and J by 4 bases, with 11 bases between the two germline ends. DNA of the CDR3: TGCAGCGGAGGGGAGCGGAATCAGCCCCAGCATTTT. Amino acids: CSGGERNQPQHF.

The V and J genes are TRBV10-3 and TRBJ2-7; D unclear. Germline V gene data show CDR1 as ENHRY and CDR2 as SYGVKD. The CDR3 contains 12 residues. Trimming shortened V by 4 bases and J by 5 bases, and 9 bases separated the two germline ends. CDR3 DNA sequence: TGTGCCATCAGTGCATCAGTCCACGAGCAGTACTTC. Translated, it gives CAISASVHEQYF.

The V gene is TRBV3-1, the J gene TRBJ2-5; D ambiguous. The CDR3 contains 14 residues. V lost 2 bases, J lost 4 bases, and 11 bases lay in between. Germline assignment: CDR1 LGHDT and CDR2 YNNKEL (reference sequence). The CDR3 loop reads CASSQNARGETQYF. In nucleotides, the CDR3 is TGTGCCAGCAGCCAAAATGCCCGAGGAGAGACCCAGTACTTC.

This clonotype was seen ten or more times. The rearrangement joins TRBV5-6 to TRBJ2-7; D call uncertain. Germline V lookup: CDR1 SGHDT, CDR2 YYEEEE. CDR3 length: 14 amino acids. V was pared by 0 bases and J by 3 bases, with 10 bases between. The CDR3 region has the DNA TGTGCCAGCAGCTTGGGACACGTTTACTACGAGCAGTACTTC. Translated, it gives CASSLGHVYYEQYF. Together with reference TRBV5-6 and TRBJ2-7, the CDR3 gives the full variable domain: DAGVTQSPTHLIKTRGQQVTLRCSPKSGHDTVSWYQQALGQGPQFIFQYYEEEERQRGNFPDRFSGHQFPNYSSELNVNALLLGDSALYLCASSLGHVYYEQYFGPGTRLTVT.

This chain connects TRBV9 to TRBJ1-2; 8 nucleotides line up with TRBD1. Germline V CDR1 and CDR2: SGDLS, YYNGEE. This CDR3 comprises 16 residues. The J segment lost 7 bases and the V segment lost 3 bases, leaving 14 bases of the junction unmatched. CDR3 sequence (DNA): TGTGCCAGCAGCGATCAGACAGGGGTTAGGGTGTCTGGCTACACCTTC. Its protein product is CASSDQTGVRVSGYTF.

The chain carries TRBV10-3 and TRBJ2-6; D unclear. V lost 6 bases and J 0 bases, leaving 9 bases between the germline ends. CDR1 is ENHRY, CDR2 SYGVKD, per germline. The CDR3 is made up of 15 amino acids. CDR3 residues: CAISDVFSGANVLTF. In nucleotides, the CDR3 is TGTGCCATCAGCGACGTATTCTCTGGGGCCAACGTCCTGACTTTC.

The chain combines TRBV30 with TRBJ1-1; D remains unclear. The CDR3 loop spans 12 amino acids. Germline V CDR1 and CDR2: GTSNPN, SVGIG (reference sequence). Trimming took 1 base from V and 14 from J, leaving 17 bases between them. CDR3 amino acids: CAWSARVGIGFF. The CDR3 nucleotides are TGTGCCTGGAGTGCCCGAGTAGGCATTGGGTTCTTT.

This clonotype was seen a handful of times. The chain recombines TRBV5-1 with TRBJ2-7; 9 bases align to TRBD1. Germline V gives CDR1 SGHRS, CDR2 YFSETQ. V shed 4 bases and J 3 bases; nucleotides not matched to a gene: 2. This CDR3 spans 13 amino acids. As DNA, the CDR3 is TGCGCCAGCAGCATGGACAGGGGCTACGAGCAGTACTTC. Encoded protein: CASSMDRGYEQYF.

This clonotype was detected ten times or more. In DNA form, the CDR3 reads TGTGCCAGCAGCGTATTGACAGGGAATCAGCCCCAGCATTTT. This codes for CASSVLTGNQPQHF. The genes are TRBV5-6 and TRBJ1-5; the match to TRBD1 covers 7 bases. The ends lost 4 bases at V and 4 bases at J; junction bases unmatched: 5. Germline V gene data show CDR1 as SGHDT and CDR2 as YYEEEE. The CDR3 runs to 14 residues.

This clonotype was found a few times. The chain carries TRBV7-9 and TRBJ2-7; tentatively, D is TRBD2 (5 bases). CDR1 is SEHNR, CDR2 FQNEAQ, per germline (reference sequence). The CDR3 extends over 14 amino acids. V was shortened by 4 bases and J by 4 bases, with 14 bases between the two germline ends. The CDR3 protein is CASSSPGNEYEQYF. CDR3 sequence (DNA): TGTGCCAGCAGCTCTCCGGGAAATGAGTACGAGCAGTACTTC.

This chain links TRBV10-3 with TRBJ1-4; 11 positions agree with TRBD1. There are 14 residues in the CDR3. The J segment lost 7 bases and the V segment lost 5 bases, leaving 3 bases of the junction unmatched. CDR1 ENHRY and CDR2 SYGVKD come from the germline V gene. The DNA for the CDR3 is TGTGCCATCAGTCAAGGGACAGGGGGTGAAAAACTGTTTTTT. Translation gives CAISQGTGGEKLFF.

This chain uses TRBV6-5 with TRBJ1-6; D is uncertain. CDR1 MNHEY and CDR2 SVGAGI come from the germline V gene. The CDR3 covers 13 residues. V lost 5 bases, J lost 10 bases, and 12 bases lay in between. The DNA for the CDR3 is TGTGCCAGCAGTACCAGAGCAAGATCACCCCTCCACTTT. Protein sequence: CASSTRARSPLHF.